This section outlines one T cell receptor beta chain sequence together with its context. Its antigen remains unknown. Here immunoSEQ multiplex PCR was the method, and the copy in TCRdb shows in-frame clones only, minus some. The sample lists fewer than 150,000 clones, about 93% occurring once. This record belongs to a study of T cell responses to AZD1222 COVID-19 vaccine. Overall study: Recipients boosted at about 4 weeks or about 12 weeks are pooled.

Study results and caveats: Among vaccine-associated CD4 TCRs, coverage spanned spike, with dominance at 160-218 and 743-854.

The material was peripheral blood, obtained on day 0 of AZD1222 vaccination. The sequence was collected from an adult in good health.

The CDR3 region has the DNA TGTGCCAGCAGCCCCTCCGGACAGCCGGGTCATGGCTACACCTTC. Protein: CASSPSGQPGHGYTF. The chain combines TRBV7-9 with TRBJ1-2, with D tentatively TRBD1 (6 bases). Germline V gives CDR1 SEHNR, CDR2 FQNEAQ (reference sequence). The ends were cut back, 5 bases at V and 6 bases at J, with 19 bases in the middle. The CDR3 runs to 15 residues.